One and the same sample provided the 24 T cell receptor beta chains below, sequenced in a study of tumor-infiltrating lymphocytes in localized non-small cell lung cancer. Clones were read by immunoSEQ multiplex PCR, and TCRdb kept only the in-frame ones, dropping some. The sample has over 15,000 clones, roughly 69% seen once. The sequenced sample consisted of lung tumor tissue. The receptors were sampled from a human donor with non-small cell lung cancer.

This sequence joins TRBV6-5 and TRBJ2-3; D unclear. Looked up from germline, CDR1 is MNHEY and CDR2 is SVGAGI. The germline V and J ends were trimmed by 6 bases and 1 base, with 11 bases remaining between them. The length of the CDR3 is 14 residues. The CDR3 DNA is TGTGCCAGCAGCCAGTTCCCTGGCACAGATACGCAGTATTTT. Translating it yields CASSQFPGTDTQYF.

This clone was detected a few times. The rearrangement links TRBV28 to TRBJ1-3, with unresolved D. Germline CDR1 reads MDHEN; CDR2 reads SYDVKM. This CDR3 comprises 15 residues. Trimming cost V 2 bases and J 4 bases, with 12 bases left between them. In nucleotides, the CDR3 is TGTGCCAGCAGTTTAGCTGTCGAAGGGGGAAACACCATATATTTT. This sequence encodes CASSLAVEGGNTIYF.

This sequence joins TRBV6-6 and TRBJ2-5; 8 bases are shared with TRBD1. V shed 8 bases and J 5 bases; nucleotides not matched to a gene: 13. The CDR3 consists of 15 residues. The germline gives CDR1 MNHNY, CDR2 SVGAGI (reference sequence). DNA for the CDR3: TGTGCCAGCGGCCCTCAGGGGGCGAATGTGGAGACCCAGTACTTC. Amino acids: CASGPQGANVETQYF.

This chain joins TRBV2 and TRBJ1-1; 9 nucleotides line up with TRBD1. Germline V gene data show CDR1 as SNHLY and CDR2 as FYNNEI. This CDR3 is 22 amino acids long. V lost 6 bases to trimming and J lost 0 bases; unmatched junction nucleotides: 26. The CDR3 sequence: CASRPEWGQGRHSAAMNTEAFF. For the CDR3, the DNA is TGTGCCAGCAGACCTGAATGGGGACAGGGACGACACTCAGCAGCTATGAACACTGAAGCTTTCTTT.

This clone was seen once. V is TRBV30 and J is TRBJ1-1, with D uncertain. There are 13 residues in the CDR3. Germline V CDR1 and CDR2: GTSNPN, SVGIG (reference sequence). Trimming pared 4 bases from V and 4 bases from J, leaving 13 bases between. The CDR3 sequence is CAWMKASGTEAFF. The CDR3 nucleotides are TGTGCCTGGATGAAGGCTTCGGGCACTGAAGCTTTCTTT.

This chain joins TRBV19 and TRBJ2-3; 13 bases line up with TRBD2. Germline CDR1 LNHDA, CDR2 SQIVND (reference sequence). The CDR3 runs to 18 residues. Trimming at V came to 2 bases and at J to 0 bases, leaving 5 bases not matched to a gene. CDR3 in amino acids: CASSIRLAGGPSTDTQYF. The CDR3 DNA follows: TGTGCCAGTAGTATACGACTAGCGGGAGGTCCTAGCACAGATACGCAGTATTTT.

In its sample, this clone was seen a few times. The J gene is TRBJ2-7, the V gene TRBV6-5, with D possibly TRBD1 on 7 matching bases. The germline CDR1 and CDR2 sequences are MNHEY and SVGAGI. Deletions cut 0 bases from V and 2 bases from J, with 14 bases between. This CDR3 has 16 residues. DNA for the CDR3: TGTGCCAGCAGTTACTCGAGTGGAGGGGGCCCCTACGAGCAGTACTTC. Protein: CASSYSSGGGPYEQYF.

The chain is built from TRBV5-1 and TRBJ1-4; tentatively, D is TRBD1 (6 bases). This CDR3 has 14 amino acids. Germline V lookup: CDR1 SGHRS, CDR2 YFSETQ. With 4 bases removed from V and 4 bases from J, the gap between germline ends came to 11 bases. In DNA form, the CDR3 reads TGCGCCAGCAGCGGGGGCCCGGATAATGAAAAACTGTTTTTT. Translated: CASSGGPDNEKLFF.

V is TRBV5-1 and J is TRBJ1-3; maybe TRBD1 (6 bases). The germline CDR1 and CDR2 sequences are SGHRS and YFSETQ. Trimming took off 2 bases at V and 6 bases at J, with 12 bases between the two ends. The CDR3 is made up of 14 amino acids. In nucleotides, the CDR3 is TGCGCCAGCAGCTTAGCGGGGGGCGAAAACACCATATATTTT. It is translated as CASSLAGGENTIYF.

This clone was observed once. V is TRBV5-6 and J is TRBJ1-4; D unclear. The ends were cut back, 0 bases at V and 0 bases at J, with 9 bases in the middle. The CDR3 covers 16 residues. The V gene's germline CDR1 is SGHDT and CDR2 YYEEEE. Here the CDR3 reads CASSLGRDATNEKLFF. CDR3 DNA: TGTGCCAGCAGCTTGGGGCGTGATGCAACTAATGAAAAACTGTTTTTT.

This clone was seen only a few times. The V call is TRBV6-5, the J call TRBJ1-1; unclear D gene. Germline V gene sequence: CDR1 MNHEY, CDR2 SVGAGI. The CDR3 extends over 14 amino acids. The V and J ends lost 2 bases and 5 bases respectively, with 12 bases between them. The CDR3 reads CASSYRTRSTEAFF. The DNA of the CDR3 is TGTGCCAGCAGTTACCGGACCAGATCAACTGAAGCTTTCTTT.

The V call is TRBV7-9, the J call TRBJ2-5; D is uncertain. Per the germline V gene, CDR1 is SEHNR and CDR2 is FQNEAQ (reference sequence). V gave up 1 base and J gave up 5 bases, with 5 bases separating them. The CDR3 runs to 12 residues. The CDR3 nucleotides read TGTGCCAGCAGCTTAGTGGTGGAGACCCAGTACTTC. Translated: CASSLVVETQYF.

The V and J genes are TRBV11-2 and TRBJ1-5; D call uncertain. There are 15 residues in the CDR3. Trimming removed 1 base from V and 3 bases from J, with 10 bases in between. CDR1 SGHAT and CDR2 FQNNGV come from the germline V gene. The CDR3 loop reads CASSLAPGNNQPQHF. CDR3 DNA sequence: TGTGCCAGCAGCTTAGCGCCAGGAAACAATCAGCCCCAGCATTTT.

The genes are TRBV6-1 and TRBJ1-1, with D unresolved. V was clipped by 2 bases and J by 1 base, with 8 bases between them. CDR1 and CDR2 (germline): MNHNS, SASEGT. The length of the CDR3 is 14 residues. CDR3 nucleotides: TGTGCCAGCAGTGAAAACATTGAGAACACTGAAGCTTTCTTT. Translation gives CASSENIENTEAFF.

About this clone: Other nucleotide sequences in the sample specify the same CDR3. V is TRBV18 and J is TRBJ2-5; D unclear. V gave up 1 base and J gave up 3 bases, with 0 bases separating them. Germline CDR1 and CDR2: KGHSH and LQKENI. The CDR3 sequence is 11 residues long. This CDR3 reads CASSPQETQYF. The CDR3 DNA is TGTGCCAGCTCACCACAAGAGACCCAGTACTTC.

The J gene is TRBJ1-1, the V gene TRBV27; D possibly corresponds to TRBD1 (6 bases). Germline V lookup: CDR1 MNHEY, CDR2 SMNVEV (reference sequence). Trimming left V 10 bases short and J 5 bases short, with 17 bases between. CDR3 length: 13 residues. The CDR3 region is CATPGGLGTEAFF. CDR3 sequence (DNA): TGTGCCACCCCGGGGGGCCTGGGAACTGAAGCTTTCTTT.

This clone came up a few times. The chain links TRBV7-2 to TRBJ2-3, with a weak D call TRBD2 (6 bases). The germline gives CDR1 SGHTA, CDR2 FQGNSA. The V gene lost 4 bases and the J gene lost 3 bases, with 14 bases spanning the gap. CDR3 length: 15 residues. CDR3 bases: TGTGCCAGCAGCTCGGACTATTTATCTACAGATACGCAGTATTTT. As protein: CASSSDYLSTDTQYF.

This chain links TRBV18 with TRBJ2-2; unclear D gene. Germline CDR1 and CDR2: KGHSH and LQKENI. Trimming shortened V by 0 bases and J by 6 bases, and 5 bases separated the two germline ends. CDR3 size: 13 residues. The CDR3 DNA sequence: TGTGCCAGCTCACCACCTAGACCCGGGGAGCTGTTTTTT. Translated, it gives CASSPPRPGELFF.

The gene calls are TRBV10-1 and TRBJ2-5; TRBD2 aligns across 10 bases. Unmatched junction bases numbered 2, after V lost 0 bases and J lost 1 base. The germline V gene has CDR1 WNHNN and CDR2 SYGVQD (reference sequence). There are 16 residues in the CDR3. The CDR3 here is CASSESRTSGQETQYF. CDR3 DNA sequence: TGCGCCAGCAGTGAGTCGAGGACTAGCGGCCAAGAGACCCAGTACTTC.

The chain uses TRBV5-4 and TRBJ2-7; 9 bases map to TRBD1. The J segment lost 7 bases and the V segment lost 4 bases, leaving 9 bases of the junction unmatched. This CDR3 spans 14 amino acids. Germline V gene data show CDR1 as SGHNT and CDR2 as YYREEE (reference sequence). DNA of the CDR3: TGTGCCAGCAGCATAGGACAGGGGATGGGTGAGCAGTACTTC. It translates to CASSIGQGMGEQYF.

The V call is TRBV5-1, the J call TRBJ2-5, with D perhaps TRBD1 (6 bases). CDR3 size: 13 residues. Germline CDR1 and CDR2: SGHRS and YFSETQ. V lost 4 bases and J lost 5, with 12 bases in between. As DNA, the CDR3 is TGCGCCAGCAGCCCAGGGGTGTGGGAGACCCAGTACTTC. Residues: CASSPGVWETQYF.

The table lists this clone with a few counts. In DNA form, the CDR3 reads TGCGCCAGCAGCTTGGCGGCACTAGCGGAGAACACCGGGGAGCTGTTTTTT. Translation: CASSLAALAENTGELFF. The chain couples TRBV5-1 to TRBJ2-2, with 8 nucleotides matching TRBD2. J was trimmed by 1 base and V by 0 bases; bases with no gene match: 5. Germline values: CDR1 SGHRS, CDR2 YFSETQ. CDR3 length: 17 residues.

The J gene is TRBJ1-4, the V gene TRBV7-9; D remains unclear. Germline CDR1 is SEHNR and CDR2 is FQNEAQ (reference sequence). CDR3 size: 14 residues. V was clipped by 4 bases and J by 5 bases, with 11 bases between them. Here the CDR3 DNA reads TGTGCCAGCAGCTCAAGGGCCATGAATGAAAAACTGTTTTTT. Encoded protein: CASSSRAMNEKLFF. Full variable domain (outside the CDR3, taken from reference TRBV7-9 and TRBJ1-4): DTGVSQNPRHKITKRGQNVTFRCDPISEHNRLYWYRQTLGQGPEFLTYFQNEAQLEKSRLLSDRFSAERPKGSFSTLEIQRTEQGDSAMYLCASSSRAMNEKLFFGSGTQLSVL.

This clone occurred a few times. The chain recombines TRBV5-4 with TRBJ1-1; D is ambiguous. CDR1 and CDR2 (germline): SGHNT, YYREEE (reference sequence). This CDR3 contains 15 residues. V shed 0 bases and J shed 5 bases, with 14 bases lying between them. CDR3: CASSLAGYRGTEAFF. The CDR3 DNA sequence: TGTGCCAGCAGCTTGGCCGGGTATAGAGGAACTGAAGCTTTCTTT.